The 7 T cell receptor beta chains below all came from one sample that was sequenced in a study of HIV-infected patients and healthy controls. Reverse transcription used around 480 ng RNA and constant-region primers for alpha and beta. Using multiplexing indices, alpha and beta chain libraries were generated apart by chain-specific third strand synthesis. TCRdb redid the calling of the 5' RACE reads with MiXCR, one entry per CDR3 protein. The table has around 13,000 distinct CDR3 sequences, about 9.8% seen once. Whole blood was used without fractionation, so all unsorted peripheral T cells were included. Sequencing input: blood. The source is an adult in good health.

The V call is TRBV19, the J call TRBJ1-5; D uncertain. The germline CDR1 and CDR2 sequences are LNHDA and SQIVND (reference sequence). The CDR3 has 16 amino acids. V lost 2 bases and J 0 bases, leaving 11 bases between the germline ends. CDR3 residues: CASSIRRQNSNQPQHF. The CDR3 DNA sequence: TGTGCCAGTAGTATACGGCGGCAAAATAGCAATCAGCCCCAGCATTTT.

DNA for the CDR3: TGTGCCACCTCCGGACAGGGCTCCTACAATGAGCAGTTCTTC. It is translated as CATSGQGSYNEQFF. The J gene is TRBJ2-1, the V gene TRBV24-1, with 8 positions matching TRBD1. CDR3 length: 14 amino acids. CDR1 KGHDR and CDR2 SFDVKD come from the germline V gene. V gave up 9 bases and J gave up 0 bases; unmatched junction bases: 3.

The V call is TRBV29-1, the J call TRBJ1-2; weak D call: TRBD1 (5 bases). The CDR3 covers 13 residues. Germline V CDR1 and CDR2: SQVTM, ANQGSEA. V shed 4 bases and J shed 5 bases, with 14 bases lying between them. The CDR3 reads CSVVAGTDYGYTF. The CDR3 DNA sequence: TGCAGCGTTGTAGCCGGGACGGATTATGGCTACACCTTC.

This clonotype has ten or more counts. This chain connects TRBV18 to TRBJ1-4; D unresolved. The germline gives CDR1 KGHSH, CDR2 LQKENI. The CDR3 totals 13 residues. With 3 bases removed from V and 7 bases from J, the gap between germline ends came to 9 bases. CDR3 nucleotide sequence: TGTGCCAGCTCACCGGGGATTCTTGAAAAACTGTTTTTT. It codes for CASSPGILEKLFF.

This clonotype appeared many times. The chain uses TRBV20-1 and TRBJ1-2; D not resolved. The V gene's germline CDR1 is DFQATT and CDR2 SNEGSKA (reference sequence). The CDR3 loop spans 15 amino acids. The V end lost 0 bases, the J end lost 6 bases, and 17 bases lay between the germline ends. CDR3 sequence (DNA): TGCAGTGCTAGAGACAGGACGCCCGATCGGGATGGCTACACCTTC. It encodes CSARDRTPDRDGYTF.

This clonotype has at least ten counts. CDR3 in DNA: TGCAGTGCCAGACGGGGGGAGGCCAAAAACATTCAGTACTTC. Its protein is CSARRGEAKNIQYF. V and J are TRBV20-1 and TRBJ2-4; TRBD2 agrees at 7 bases. CDR3 length equals 14 residues. Germline loops: CDR1 DFQATT, CDR2 SNEGSKA (reference sequence). Trimming at V came to 6 bases and at J to 1 base, leaving 6 bases not matched to a gene.

There are many counts of this clonotype. This chain links TRBV3-1 with TRBJ2-3; D might be TRBD1 or TRBD2, each matching 5 bases. Germline lookup yields CDR1 LGHDT and CDR2 YNNKEL (reference sequence). The length of the CDR3 is 13 residues. The V end lost 2 bases, the J end lost 4 bases, and 7 bases lay between the germline ends. This CDR3 is CASSQRGPDTQYF. CDR3 nucleotides: TGTGCCAGCAGCCAACGGGGCCCAGATACGCAGTATTTT.